This is a list of T cell receptor beta chains from one sample in a study of CD8 T cells in Susac syndrome. TCRdb re-derived calls from the immunoSEQ multiplex PCR reads in MiXCR, one entry per CDR3 protein. This table has about 110,000 distinct CDR3 sequences, roughly 94% appearing once. Sequenced sample: CD8+ T cells from PBMCs. The receptors here all came from a human donor with Susac syndrome. The CDR3 runs from the conserved cysteine through the conserved F or W. The D gene is left open where the match is weak. Not all rows give a size; the values are once, few, many and, for expanded clones, a class.

clone size	D gene	J gene	V gene	CDR3 protein	CDR3 DNA
NA	NA	TRBJ2-7	TRBV2	CASSEGSASYEQYF	TGTGCCAGCAGTGAGGGTAGTGCGTCCTACGAGCAGTACTTC
NA	NA	TRBJ2-1	TRBV6-5	CASSYSRGARDEQFF	TGTGCCAGCAGTTACTCGCGAGGGGCGAGGGATGAGCAGTTCTTC
NA	NA	TRBJ2-2	TRBV2	CASSASGRNTGELFF	TGTGCCAGCAGTGCGTCGGGCCGTAACACCGGGGAGCTGTTTTTT
NA	NA	TRBJ1-5	TRBV9	CASSASGDGNQPQHF	TGTGCCAGCAGCGCTAGTGGGGATGGCAATCAGCCCCAGCATTTT
few	NA	TRBJ1-1	TRBV12-3/TRBV12-4	CASSLGENTEAFF	TGTGCCAGCAGTCTCGGGGAGAACACTGAAGCTTTCTTT
NA	NA	TRBJ2-7	TRBV20-1	CSARIGYEQYF	TGCAGTGCTAGAATCGGCTACGAGCAGTACTTC
NA	TRBD1	TRBJ1-2	TRBV9	CASSVEIGTGAGYTF	TGTGCCAGCAGCGTAGAAATCGGGACAGGGGCTGGCTACACCTTC
NA	NA	TRBJ2-7	TRBV6-5	CASSYSNGQIEQYF	TGTGCCAGCAGTTACTCGAACGGACAAATCGAGCAGTACTTC
once	NA	TRBJ2-5	TRBV6-2/TRBV6-3	CASSLPTGEGETQYF	TGTGCCAGCAGCCTACCGACAGGGGAGGGTGAGACCCAGTACTTC
NA	TRBD1	TRBJ2-7	TRBV20-1	CSAAGDRGDYEQYF	TGCAGTGCCGCCGGGGACAGGGGAGACTACGAGCAGTACTTC
NA	NA	TRBJ2-3	TRBV9	CASSVGVGSTDTQYF	TGTGCCAGCAGCGTAGGAGTCGGGAGCACAGATACGCAGTATTTT
NA	TRBD1	TRBJ2-5	TRBV10-3	CAIRGTGEETQYF	TGTGCCATCAGGGGGACAGGGGAAGAGACCCAGTACTTC
once	NA	TRBJ1-2	TRBV9	CASSASATAANYGYTF	TGTGCCAGCAGCGCCTCGGCGACCGCTGCTAACTATGGCTACACCTTC
NA	NA	TRBJ1-5	TRBV10-3	CAISESIGQRHQPQHF	TGTGCCATCAGTGAGTCGATAGGGCAGCGCCATCAGCCCCAGCATTTT
NA	NA	TRBJ2-1	TRBV7-3	CASSLRGGVYNEQFF	TGTGCCAGCAGCTTAAGGGGCGGGGTTTACAATGAGCAGTTCTTC
NA	TRBD1	TRBJ1-5	TRBV19	CASSIPRDRSYSNQPQHF	TGTGCCAGTAGTATACCCCGGGACAGGAGTTATAGCAATCAGCCCCAGCATTTT
NA	NA	TRBJ2-7	TRBV6-2/TRBV6-3	CASRGPGGGYEQYF	TGTGCCAGCAGGGGACCAGGGGGAGGCTACGAGCAGTACTTC
NA	NA	TRBJ2-3	TRBV3-1	CASSQDDHESTDTQYF	TGTGCCAGCAGCCAAGATGACCACGAGAGCACAGATACGCAGTATTTT
NA	NA	TRBJ2-7	TRBV3-1	CASSPAMDIYYEQYF	TGTGCCAGCAGTCCAGCGATGGACATTTACTACGAGCAGTACTTC
once	NA	TRBJ1-1	TRBV25-1	CASSGGGRGTEAFF	TGTGCCAGCAGCGGGGGGGGAAGGGGCACTGAAGCTTTCTTT
NA	TRBD1	TRBJ2-5	TRBV20-1	CSARPRDSRVNEETQYF	TGCAGTGCTAGACCCCGGGACAGTAGGGTGAACGAAGAGACCCAGTACTTC
NA	NA	TRBJ2-5	TRBV7-9	CASSLGSRWETQYF	TGTGCCAGCAGCTTAGGGTCCAGATGGGAGACCCAGTACTTC
once	TRBD2	TRBJ2-5	TRBV3-1	CASRHLAGGQETQYF	TGTGCCAGCAGACATCTAGCGGGGGGCCAAGAGACCCAGTACTTC
NA	NA	TRBJ2-7	TRBV20-1	CSARSDREGTYEQYF	TGCAGTGCTAGGTCAGACAGAGAAGGTACCTACGAGCAGTACTTC
NA	NA	TRBJ2-4	TRBV9	CASSPSGSGGPKNIQYF	TGTGCCAGCTCTCCGTCGGGATCGGGGGGCCCCAAAAACATTCAGTACTTC
NA	TRBD2	TRBJ2-4	TRBV7-3	CASSLTGTSGENIQYF	TGTGCCAGCAGCCTTACCGGGACTAGCGGGGAAAACATTCAGTACTTC
NA	NA	TRBJ2-3	TRBV29-1	CSVDVPMGDYTQYF	TGCAGCGTTGACGTACCGATGGGAGATTATACGCAGTATTTT
NA	TRBD1	TRBJ1-2	TRBV29-1	CSVEGGDRLYGYTF	TGCAGCGTTGAAGGTGGGGACAGACTCTATGGCTACACCTTC
NA	NA	TRBJ2-2	TRBV11-2	CASSLVGPGELFF	TGTGCCAGCAGCTTGGTCGGCCCCGGGGAGCTGTTTTTT
NA	NA	TRBJ1-1	TRBV6-6	CASSYPNTEAFF	TGTGCCAGCAGTTACCCGAACACTGAAGCTTTCTTT
NA	NA	TRBJ2-5	TRBV12-3/TRBV12-4	CASSFGGETQYF	TGTGCCAGCAGTTTTGGGGGGGAGACCCAGTACTTC
NA	NA	TRBJ1-6	TRBV20-1	CSARPPQPGWDSPLHF	TGCAGTGCTAGACCCCCCCAACCGGGCTGGGATTCACCCCTCCACTTT
NA	TRBD2	TRBJ2-7	TRBV3-1	CASGLAGVYEQYF	TGTGCCAGCGGGCTAGCGGGGGTCTACGAGCAGTACTTC
NA	NA	TRBJ2-2	TRBV5-6	CASSRGGNTGELFF	TGTGCCAGCAGCCGGGGAGGGAACACCGGGGAGCTGTTTTTT
NA	NA	TRBJ2-2	TRBV9	CASSVASRQGAGELFF	TGTGCCAGCAGCGTAGCTTCCCGCCAGGGTGCAGGGGAGCTGTTTTTT
NA	NA	TRBJ2-5	TRBV2	CASSEALRRVLQETQYF	TGTGCCAGCAGTGAAGCGCTTCGGAGGGTACTCCAAGAGACCCAGTACTTC
NA	NA	TRBJ1-2	TRBV19	CASTPRPTELRNYGYTF	TGTGCCAGTACCCCGAGGCCGACAGAACTTCGTAACTATGGCTACACCTTC
NA	NA	TRBJ1-2	TRBV9	CASSVESMLAWGYTF	TGTGCCAGCAGCGTAGAAAGTATGTTGGCTTGGGGCTACACCTTC
NA	NA	TRBJ2-7	TRBV29-1	CSAGRNAYEQYF	TGCAGCGCAGGACGGAATGCCTACGAGCAGTACTTC
NA	TRBD2	TRBJ2-7	TRBV20-1	CSASSGGNIYEQYF	TGCAGTGCTTCCAGCGGGGGGAATATCTACGAGCAGTACTTC
once	TRBD2	TRBJ2-3	TRBV7-9	CASRPPGGRDTQYF	TGTGCCAGCAGACCCCCGGGGGGTAGAGATACGCAGTATTTT
NA	TRBD1	TRBJ2-7	TRBV14	CASSSGGLEYEQYF	TGTGCCAGCAGCTCAGGGGGCTTGGAGTACGAGCAGTACTTC
NA	NA	TRBJ2-5	TRBV20-1	CSARNRDGETQYF	TGCAGTGCTAGAAACAGGGACGGGGAGACCCAGTACTTC
once	TRBD1	TRBJ1-2	TRBV20-1	CSAPPGGGSDYGYTF	TGCAGTGCTCCGCCAGGGGGGGGGTCGGACTATGGCTACACCTTC
once	NA	TRBJ2-1	TRBV20-1	CSARVQPEQFF	TGCAGTGCTAGAGTCCAGCCGGAGCAGTTCTTC
NA	NA	TRBJ1-2	TRBV7-9	CASSLGGTNYGYTF	TGTGCCAGCAGCTTAGGCGGAACTAACTATGGCTACACCTTC
NA	NA	TRBJ2-7	TRBV4-3	CASSQEYPTTYEQYF	TGCGCCAGCAGCCAAGAGTACCCAACAACCTACGAGCAGTACTTC
NA	NA	TRBJ2-3	TRBV2	CASSEQLSTDTQYF	TGTGCCAGCAGTGAGCAGCTTAGCACAGATACGCAGTATTTT
NA	NA	TRBJ2-5	TRBV7-8	CASSLLEGGQETQYF	TGTGCCAGCAGCTTACTCGAGGGGGGGCAAGAGACCCAGTACTTC
NA	TRBD1	TRBJ2-7	TRBV27	CASSAGDRAYEQYF	TGTGCCAGCAGTGCCGGGGACAGGGCCTACGAGCAGTACTTC
NA	TRBD2	TRBJ2-7	TRBV15	CATSGTGTIYEQYF	TGTGCCACCAGCGGGACCGGGACTATCTACGAGCAGTACTTC
once	NA	TRBJ2-6	TRBV29-1	CSVEDPRQSSGANVLTF	TGCAGCGTTGAAGACCCCCGACAGAGCTCTGGGGCCAACGTCCTGACTTTC
NA	NA	TRBJ1-1	TRBV5-6	CASSSEGGLNTEAFF	TGTGCCAGCAGCTCGGAGGGAGGTCTGAACACTGAAGCTTTCTTT
NA	NA	TRBJ1-1	TRBV6-1	CASRSDMNTEAFF	TGTGCCAGCAGATCAGATATGAACACTGAAGCTTTCTTT